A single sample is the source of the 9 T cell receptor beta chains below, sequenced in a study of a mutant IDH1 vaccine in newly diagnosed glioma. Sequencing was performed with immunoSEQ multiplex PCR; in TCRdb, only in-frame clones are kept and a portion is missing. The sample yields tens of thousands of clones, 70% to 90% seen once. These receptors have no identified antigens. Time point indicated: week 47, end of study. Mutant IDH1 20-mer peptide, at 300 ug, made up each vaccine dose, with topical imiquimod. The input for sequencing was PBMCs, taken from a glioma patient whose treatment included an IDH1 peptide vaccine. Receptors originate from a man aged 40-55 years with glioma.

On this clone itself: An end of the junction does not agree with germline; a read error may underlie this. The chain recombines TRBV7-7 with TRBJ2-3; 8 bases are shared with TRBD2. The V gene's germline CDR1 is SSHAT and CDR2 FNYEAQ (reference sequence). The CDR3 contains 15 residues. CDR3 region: CASSPSSGSTDTQYF. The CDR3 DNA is TGTGCTAGCAGCCCCTCTAGCGGGAGCACAGATACGCAGTATTTT.

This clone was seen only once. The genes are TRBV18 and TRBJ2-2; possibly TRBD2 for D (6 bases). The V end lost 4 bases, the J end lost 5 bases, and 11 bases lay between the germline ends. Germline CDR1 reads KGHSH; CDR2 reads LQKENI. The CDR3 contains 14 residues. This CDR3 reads CASSLAGRTGELFF. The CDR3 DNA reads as TGTGCCAGCTCACTGGCGGGACGGACCGGGGAGCTGTTTTTT.

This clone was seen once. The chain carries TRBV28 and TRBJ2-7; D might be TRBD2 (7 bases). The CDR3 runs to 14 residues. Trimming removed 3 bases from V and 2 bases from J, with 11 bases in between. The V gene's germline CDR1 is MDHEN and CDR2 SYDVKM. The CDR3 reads CASSFGGRAYEQYF. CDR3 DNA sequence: TGTGCCAGCAGTTTCGGGGGGCGCGCCTACGAGCAGTACTTC.

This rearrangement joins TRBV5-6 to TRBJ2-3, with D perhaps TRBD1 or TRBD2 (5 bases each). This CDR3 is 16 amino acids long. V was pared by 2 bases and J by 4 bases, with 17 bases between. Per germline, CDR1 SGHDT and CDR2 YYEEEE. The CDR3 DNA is TGTGCCAGCAGCTTATCCTTAGAGGGGCTGCCAGATACGCAGTATTTT. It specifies CASSLSLEGLPDTQYF.

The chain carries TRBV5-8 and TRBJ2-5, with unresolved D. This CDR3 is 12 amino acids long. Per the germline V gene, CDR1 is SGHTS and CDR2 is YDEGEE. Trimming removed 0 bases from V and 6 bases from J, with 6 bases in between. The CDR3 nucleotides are TGTGCCAGCAGCTTGGCCAGGAAGACCCAGTACTTC. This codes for CASSLARKTQYF.

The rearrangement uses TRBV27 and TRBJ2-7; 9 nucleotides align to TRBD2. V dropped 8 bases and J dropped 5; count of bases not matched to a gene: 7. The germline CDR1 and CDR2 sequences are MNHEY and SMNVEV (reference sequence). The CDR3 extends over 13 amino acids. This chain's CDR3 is CASGGLAGHEQYF. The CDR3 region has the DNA TGTGCCAGCGGGGGACTAGCTGGCCACGAGCAGTACTTC.

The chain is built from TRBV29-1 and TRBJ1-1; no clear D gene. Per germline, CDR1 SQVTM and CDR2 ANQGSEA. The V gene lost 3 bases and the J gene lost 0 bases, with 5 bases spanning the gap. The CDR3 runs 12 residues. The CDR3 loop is CSVDRMNTEAFF. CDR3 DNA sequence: TGCAGCGTTGACAGGATGAACACTGAAGCTTTCTTT.

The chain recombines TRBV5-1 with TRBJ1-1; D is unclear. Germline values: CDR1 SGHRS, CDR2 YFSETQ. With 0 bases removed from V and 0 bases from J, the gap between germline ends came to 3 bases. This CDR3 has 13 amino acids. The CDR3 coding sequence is TGCGCCAGCAGCTTGGACATGAACACTGAAGCTTTCTTT. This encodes CASSLDMNTEAFF.

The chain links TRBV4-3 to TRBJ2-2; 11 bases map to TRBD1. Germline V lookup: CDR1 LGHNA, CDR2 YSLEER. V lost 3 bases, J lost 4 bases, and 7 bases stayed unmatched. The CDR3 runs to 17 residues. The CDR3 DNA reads TGCGCCAGCAGCCATGCCCGGACAGGGGGCAGCACCGGGGAGCTGTTTTTT. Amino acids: CASSHARTGGSTGELFF.